Listed below are T cell receptor beta chains from one sample, sequenced in a study of blood T cell repertoires in COVID-19. Repertoires were generated with immunoSEQ multiplex PCR, while TCRdb's copy carries only in-frame clones and drops some. The table lists under 80,000 clones, 80% to 90% of them singletons. The sample taken for sequencing was peripheral blood. The source is a woman of 80 years or more with active or convalescent COVID-19. CDR3s include the opening cysteine and the closing phenylalanine or tryptophan. Not every row has a clone size; where given, it reads once, few, many or a size class.

clone_size v_call cdr3_aa
NA TRBV19 CASEVGYHTDTQYF
few TRBV7-8 CASSFDEATNEKLFF
NA TRBV5-4 CASSPGLAGGSDEQFF
NA TRBV18 CASSPLGQGGTEAFF
NA TRBV7-9 CASSRGTGLTGNTEAFF
NA TRBV30 CAWSGGLTPRETQYF
NA TRBV7-9 CASSLLNTGELFF
NA TRBV4-1 CASSPGTSGGTDTQYF
few TRBV24-1 CATSDRGTVSNQPQHF
NA TRBV28 CASSLIQENTEAFF
NA TRBV7-2 CASSLEGTVNTEAFF
NA TRBV2 CASRRGFVLNYEQYF
NA TRBV10-3 CAISESLSGVQETQYF
NA TRBV7-9 CASSKTDWGYTF
NA TRBV7-2 CASSLESGGFSYEQYF
NA TRBV7-3 CASSLTPGQGHEQFF
NA TRBV2 CASSGGEWNQPQHF
few TRBV7-9 CASSPPHTGELFF
NA TRBV5-1 CASSSGRSTDTQYF
once TRBV3-1/TRBV3-2 CASRRGGGTEAFF
NA TRBV4-3 CASSQDRGASTGGFNEQFF
NA TRBV4-3 CASSQDGGSYNSPLHF
few TRBV6-2/TRBV6-3 CASSSVLTPSGANVLTF
few TRBV11-2 CASSLREVWSPGNTIYF
once TRBV30 CARSSRRGGTDTQYF
once TRBV5-4 CASSTGLAGGIDTQYF
NA TRBV2 CASSDRGRDRAETQYF
NA TRBV2 CASNRLVMLGETQYF
NA TRBV7-2 CASSLGALRMNTEAFF
few TRBV9 CASSAGLGAQETQYF
NA TRBV18 CASSRGAGVNTEAFF
NA TRBV4-3 CASSQDPPTSGRNEQYF
NA TRBV4-1 CASSRPGQGTDSGNTIYF
few TRBV30 CAWSLRTGRSNSPLHF
NA TRBV3-1/TRBV3-2 CASSQRTTYGYTF
NA TRBV11-2 CASSSTTNTEAFF
NA TRBV7-9 CASSFQGQGEQYF
NA TRBV6-5 CASSYAGGSSTGELFF
NA TRBV7-2 CASSPSTGRTGELFF
NA TRBV6-5 CASGDRGRETQYF
NA TRBV2 CASSRLAGVGNEQFF
NA TRBV10-2 CASIRTNNSPLHF
NA TRBV28 CASSSSGTEQFF
NA TRBV19 CASSGRTRLGSASYEQYF
NA TRBV9 CASSVQGEGNTIYF
NA TRBV12-2 CASRLGTFESEAFF
NA TRBV10-2 CASSEGRGDTEAFF
NA TRBV12-3/TRBV12-4 CASREVHEAFF
NA TRBV19 CASSKGVLISGELFF
NA TRBV6-5 CASSSRGGAYGYTF